This TCR beta chain was recorded in a study of shared clonotypes between healthy human individuals. Overall study context: Three plates were used per donor for CD4 naive, three for CD4 memory, two for CD8 naive and one for CD8 memory.

Method: immunoSEQ multiplex PCR; TCRdb's copy keeps in-frame clones and lacks some. The sample includes roughly 1,100,000 clones, 70% to 80% seen only once; the top ten take about 1.5%. Remarks on this clone: Its antigen is undetermined. Other nucleotide sequences from this sample produce the same CDR3.

The CDR3 extends over 15 amino acids. CDR1 is SGHTS and CDR2 is YDEGEE in the germline V gene. V was pared by 4 bases and J by 3 bases, with 2 bases of the junction left unmatched. Study-wide results and caveats: Clonotype sharing among donors, it was expected, would be affected by sequencing depth.

The receptor comes from a young man in good health. The material sequenced was memory CD4+ T cells sorted from blood. The subset was: CD45RA-negative fraction. This chain links TRBV5-8 with TRBJ2-1; 12 positions agree with TRBD1. CDR3 sequence reads: CASSRDRGLYNEQFF. DNA for the CDR3: TGTGCCAGCAGCAGGGACAGGGGGCTCTACAATGAGCAGTTCTTC.